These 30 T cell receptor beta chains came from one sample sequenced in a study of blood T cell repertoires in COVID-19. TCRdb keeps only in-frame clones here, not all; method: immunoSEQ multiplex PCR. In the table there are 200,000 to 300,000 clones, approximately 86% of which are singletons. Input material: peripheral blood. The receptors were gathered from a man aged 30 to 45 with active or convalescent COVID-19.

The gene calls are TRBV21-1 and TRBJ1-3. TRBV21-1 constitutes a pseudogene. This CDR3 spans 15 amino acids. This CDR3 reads CASSKARGSGNTIYF. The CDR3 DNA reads TGTGCCAGCAGCAAAGCGCGGGGGTCTGGAAACACCATATATTTT.

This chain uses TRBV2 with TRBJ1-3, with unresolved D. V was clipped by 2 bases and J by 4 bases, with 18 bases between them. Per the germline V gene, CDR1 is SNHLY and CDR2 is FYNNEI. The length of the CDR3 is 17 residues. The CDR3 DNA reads TGTGCCAGCAGTGAACTAGGTCGAATGGTTTCGGGAAACACCATATATTTT. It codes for CASSELGRMVSGNTIYF.

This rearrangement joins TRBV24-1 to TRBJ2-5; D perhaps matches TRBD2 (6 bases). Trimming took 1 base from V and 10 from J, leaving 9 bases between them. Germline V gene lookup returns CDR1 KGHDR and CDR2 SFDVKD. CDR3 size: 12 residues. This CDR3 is CATSDFGGVQYF. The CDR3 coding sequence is TGTGCCACCAGTGATTTTGGAGGGGTCCAGTACTTC.

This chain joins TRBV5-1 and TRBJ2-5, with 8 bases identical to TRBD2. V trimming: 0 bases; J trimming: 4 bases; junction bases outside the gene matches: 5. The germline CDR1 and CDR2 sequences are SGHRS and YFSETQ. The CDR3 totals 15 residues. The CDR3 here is CASSLGRGVRETQYF. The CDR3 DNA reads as TGCGCCAGCAGCTTGGGGCGGGGGGTTAGAGAGACCCAGTACTTC.

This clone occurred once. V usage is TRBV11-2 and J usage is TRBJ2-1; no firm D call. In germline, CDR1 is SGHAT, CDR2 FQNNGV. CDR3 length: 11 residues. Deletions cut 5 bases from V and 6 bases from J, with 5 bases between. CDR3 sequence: CASSRSNEQFF. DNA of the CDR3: TGTGCCAGCAGCCGCAGCAATGAGCAGTTCTTC.

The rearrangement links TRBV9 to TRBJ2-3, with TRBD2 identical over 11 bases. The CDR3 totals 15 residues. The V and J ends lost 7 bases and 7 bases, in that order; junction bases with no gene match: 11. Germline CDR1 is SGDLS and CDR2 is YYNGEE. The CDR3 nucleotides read TGTGCCAGCGGCCAAACTAGCGGGGGTTCGCATACGCAGTATTTT. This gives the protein CASGQTSGGSHTQYF. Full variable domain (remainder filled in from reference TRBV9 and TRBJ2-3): DSGVTQTPKHLITATGQRVTLRCSPRSGDLSVYWYQQSLDQGLQFLIQYYNGEERAKGNILERFSAQQFPDLHSELNLSSLELGDSALYFCASGQTSGGSHTQYFGPGTRLTVL.

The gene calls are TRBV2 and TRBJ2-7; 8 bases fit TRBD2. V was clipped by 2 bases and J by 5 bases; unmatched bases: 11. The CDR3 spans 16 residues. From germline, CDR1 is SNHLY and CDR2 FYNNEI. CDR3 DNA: TGTGCCAGCAGTGAAAGAGGACGGACTAGCTTCGACGAGCAGTACTTC. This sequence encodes CASSERGRTSFDEQYF.

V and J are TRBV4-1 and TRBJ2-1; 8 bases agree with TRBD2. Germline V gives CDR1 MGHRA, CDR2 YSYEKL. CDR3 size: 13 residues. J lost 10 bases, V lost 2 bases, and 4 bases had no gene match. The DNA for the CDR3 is TGCGCCAGCAGCCAAATAGCGGGGACGGAGCAGTTCTTC. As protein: CASSQIAGTEQFF.

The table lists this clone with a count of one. The CDR3 sequence is CASSSVTGLEQYF. The CDR3 DNA reads as TGCGCCAGCAGCTCAGTGACAGGGCTCGAGCAGTACTTC. The chain links TRBV5-1 to TRBJ2-7; 7 bases fit TRBD1. V lost 3 bases to trimming and J lost 6 bases; unmatched junction nucleotides: 6. CDR1 is SGHRS, CDR2 YFSETQ, per germline. The CDR3 is 13 residues long.

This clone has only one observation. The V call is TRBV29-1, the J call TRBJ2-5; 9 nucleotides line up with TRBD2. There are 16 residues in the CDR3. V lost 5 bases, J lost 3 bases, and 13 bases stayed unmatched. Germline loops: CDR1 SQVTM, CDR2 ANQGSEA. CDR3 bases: TGCAGCGTTACCGTCCGAAGCGGGGGGCAAGAAGAGACCCAGTACTTC. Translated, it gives CSVTVRSGGQEETQYF.

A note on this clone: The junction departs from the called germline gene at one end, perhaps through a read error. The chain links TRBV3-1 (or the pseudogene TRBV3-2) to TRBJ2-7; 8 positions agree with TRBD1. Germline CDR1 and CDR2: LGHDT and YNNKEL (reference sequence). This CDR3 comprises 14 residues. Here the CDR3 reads CASSPTGTGYAVNF. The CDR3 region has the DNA TGTGCCAGCAGCCCAACTGGGACAGGATATGCAGTCAACTTC.

The CDR3 reads CASNAGGSYEQYF. The CDR3 nucleotides read TGTGCCAGCAACGCAGGGGGCTCCTACGAGCAGTACTTC. The chain combines TRBV6-6 with TRBJ2-7; TRBD1 matches at 7 bases. The germline V gene encodes CDR1 MNHNY and CDR2 SVGAGI (reference sequence). The length of the CDR3 is 13 residues. Trimming took 7 bases from V and 0 from J; bases not matched to a gene: 3.

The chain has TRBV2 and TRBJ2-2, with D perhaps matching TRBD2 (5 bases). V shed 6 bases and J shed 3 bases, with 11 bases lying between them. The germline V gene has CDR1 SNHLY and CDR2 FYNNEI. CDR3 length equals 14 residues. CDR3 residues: CASRRDLYTGELFF. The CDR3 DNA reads TGTGCCAGCAGGAGGGATCTCTACACCGGGGAGCTGTTTTTT.

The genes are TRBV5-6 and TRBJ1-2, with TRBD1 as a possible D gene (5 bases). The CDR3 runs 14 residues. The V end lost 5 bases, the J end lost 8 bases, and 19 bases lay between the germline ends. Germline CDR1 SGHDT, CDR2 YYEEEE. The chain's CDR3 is CASRRDSHSNGYTF. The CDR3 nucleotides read TGTGCCAGCAGACGGGACTCTCACTCGAACGGCTACACCTTC.

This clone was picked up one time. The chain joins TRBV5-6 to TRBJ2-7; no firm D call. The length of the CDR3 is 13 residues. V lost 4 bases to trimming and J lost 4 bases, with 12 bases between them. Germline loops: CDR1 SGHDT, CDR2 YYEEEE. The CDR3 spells CASSLSLLYEQYF. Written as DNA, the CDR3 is TGTGCCAGCAGCCTATCCCTTCTTTACGAGCAGTACTTC. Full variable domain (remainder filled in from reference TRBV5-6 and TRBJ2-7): DAGVTQSPTHLIKTRGQQVTLRCSPKSGHDTVSWYQQALGQGPQFIFQYYEEEERQRGNFPDRFSGHQFPNYSSELNVNALLLGDSALYLCASSLSLLYEQYFGPGTRLTVT.

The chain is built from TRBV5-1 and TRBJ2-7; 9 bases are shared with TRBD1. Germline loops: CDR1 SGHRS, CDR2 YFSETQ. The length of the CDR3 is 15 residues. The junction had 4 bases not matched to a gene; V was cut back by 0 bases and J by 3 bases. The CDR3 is CASSLAPGQGYEQYF. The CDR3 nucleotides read TGCGCCAGCAGCTTGGCCCCGGGACAGGGCTACGAGCAGTACTTC.

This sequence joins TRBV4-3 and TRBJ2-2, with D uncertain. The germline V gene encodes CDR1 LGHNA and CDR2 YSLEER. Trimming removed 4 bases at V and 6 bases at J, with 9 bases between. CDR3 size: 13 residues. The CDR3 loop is CASSPYRSGELFF. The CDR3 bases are TGCGCCAGCAGCCCGTACAGATCCGGGGAGCTGTTTTTT.

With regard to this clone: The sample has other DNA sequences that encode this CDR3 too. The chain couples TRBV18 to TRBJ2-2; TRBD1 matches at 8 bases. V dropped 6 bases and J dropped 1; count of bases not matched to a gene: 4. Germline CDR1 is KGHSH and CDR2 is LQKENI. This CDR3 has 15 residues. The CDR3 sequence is CASSPGQGNTGELFF. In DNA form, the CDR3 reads TGTGCCAGCTCCCCAGGACAGGGGAACACCGGGGAGCTGTTTTTT.

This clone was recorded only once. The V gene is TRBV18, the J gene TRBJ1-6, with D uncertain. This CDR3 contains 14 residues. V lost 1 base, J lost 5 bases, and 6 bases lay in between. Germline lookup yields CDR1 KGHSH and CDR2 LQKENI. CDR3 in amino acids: CASSPREHNSPLHF. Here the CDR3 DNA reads TGTGCCAGCTCACCACGGGAGCATAATTCACCCCTCCACTTT.

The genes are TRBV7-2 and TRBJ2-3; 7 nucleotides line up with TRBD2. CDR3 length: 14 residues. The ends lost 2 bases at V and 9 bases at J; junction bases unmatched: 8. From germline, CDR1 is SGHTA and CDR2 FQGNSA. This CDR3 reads CASSLKREGATQYF. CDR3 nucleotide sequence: TGTGCCAGCAGCTTAAAGCGGGAAGGGGCGACGCAGTATTTT.

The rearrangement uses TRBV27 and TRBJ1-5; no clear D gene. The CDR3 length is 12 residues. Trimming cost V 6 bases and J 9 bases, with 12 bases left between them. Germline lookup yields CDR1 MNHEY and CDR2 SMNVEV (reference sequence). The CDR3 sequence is CASSAGAGPQHF. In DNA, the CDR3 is TGTGCCAGCAGCGCGGGCGCGGGGCCCCAGCATTTT.

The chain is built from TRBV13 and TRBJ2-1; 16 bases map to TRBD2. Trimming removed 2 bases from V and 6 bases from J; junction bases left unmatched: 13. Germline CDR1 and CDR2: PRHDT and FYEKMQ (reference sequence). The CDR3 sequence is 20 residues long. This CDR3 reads CASSLRAGTSGGVYRNEQFF. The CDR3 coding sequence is TGTGCCAGCAGCTTACGAGCCGGGACTAGCGGGGGGGTGTACCGCAATGAGCAGTTCTTC.

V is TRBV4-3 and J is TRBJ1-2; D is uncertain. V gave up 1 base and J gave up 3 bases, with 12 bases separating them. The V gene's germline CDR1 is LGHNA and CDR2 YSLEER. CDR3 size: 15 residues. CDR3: CASSQVKAAHYGYTF. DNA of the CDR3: TGCGCCAGCAGCCAAGTTAAAGCGGCTCACTATGGCTACACCTTC.

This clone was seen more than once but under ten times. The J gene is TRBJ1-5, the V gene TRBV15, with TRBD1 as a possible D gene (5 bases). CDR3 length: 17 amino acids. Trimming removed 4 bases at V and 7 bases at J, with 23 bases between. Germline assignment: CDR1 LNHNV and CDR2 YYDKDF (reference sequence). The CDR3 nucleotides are TGTGCCACCAGCACCACCATTCCCGGCAGGGAGGGACAGCCCCAGCATTTT. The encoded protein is CATSTTIPGREGQPQHF.

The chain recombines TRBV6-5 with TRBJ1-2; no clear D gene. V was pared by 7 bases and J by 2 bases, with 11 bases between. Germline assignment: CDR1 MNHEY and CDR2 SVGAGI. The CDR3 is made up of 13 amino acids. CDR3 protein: CASIRTENYGYTF. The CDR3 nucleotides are TGTGCCAGCATACGAACAGAGAACTATGGCTACACCTTC.

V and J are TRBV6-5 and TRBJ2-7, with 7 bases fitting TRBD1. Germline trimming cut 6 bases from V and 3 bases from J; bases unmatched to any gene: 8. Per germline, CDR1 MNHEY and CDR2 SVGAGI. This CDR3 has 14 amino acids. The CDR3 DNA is TGTGCCAGCAGACCCATAACAGGGGTCTACGAGCAGTACTTC. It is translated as CASRPITGVYEQYF.

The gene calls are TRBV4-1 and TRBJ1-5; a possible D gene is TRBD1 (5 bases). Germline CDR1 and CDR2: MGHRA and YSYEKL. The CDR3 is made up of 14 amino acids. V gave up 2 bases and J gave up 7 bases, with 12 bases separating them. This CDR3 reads CASSQNTRQQPQHF. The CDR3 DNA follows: TGCGCCAGCAGCCAAAACACCCGACAGCAGCCCCAGCATTTT.

The CDR3 protein is CASSGQGTQFF. The DNA for the CDR3 is TGTGCCAGCAGCGGCCAGGGAACGCAGTTCTTC. The rearrangement links TRBV2 to TRBJ2-1; a weak D match, TRBD1 (5 bases). The V gene lost 6 bases and the J gene lost 12 bases, with 12 bases spanning the gap. The length of the CDR3 is 11 residues. CDR1 and CDR2 (germline): SNHLY, FYNNEI.

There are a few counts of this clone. CDR3 in DNA: TGCAGCGTCGACAGGGGCGGGTCGAACACTGAAGCTTTCTTT. Protein product: CSVDRGGSNTEAFF. The chain uses TRBV29-1 and TRBJ1-1, with TRBD1 matching 8 bases. J lost 1 base, V lost 6 bases, and 7 bases had no gene match. This CDR3 contains 14 residues. Germline CDR1 reads SQVTM; CDR2 reads ANQGSEA.

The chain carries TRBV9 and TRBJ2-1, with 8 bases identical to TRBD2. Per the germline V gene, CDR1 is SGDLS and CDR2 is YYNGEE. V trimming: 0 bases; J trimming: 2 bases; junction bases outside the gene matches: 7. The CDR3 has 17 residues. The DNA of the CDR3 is TGTGCCAGCAGCGTAGGGGATAGCGGGAAAGCCTACAATGAGCAGTTCTTC. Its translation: CASSVGDSGKAYNEQFF.